The sequence of this T cell receptor (beta chain) was determined in a study of T cell repertoires in cytomegalovirus infection. In the study overall: CMV epitopes used comprised recently identified HLA-C-restricted ones and well-studied HLA-B-restricted ones. Public TCR beta signature analysis indicated the presence of both CMV infection and matching HLA type.

Study-level points and caveats: CMV carriers having the relevant HLA were flagged by cumulative public TCR beta family frequency. In two of eight donors, the top clonotype was HLA-C-restricted CMV-specific.

CDR1 LGHNA and CDR2 YSLEER come from the germline V gene. V was clipped by 1 base and J by 2 bases, with 12 bases between them. CDR3 length: 16 amino acids. This clonotype was detected many times. Its antigen is undetermined. Via MiXCR, TCRdb re-called the reads, giving one row per CDR3 protein. The repertoire consists of about 47,000 distinct CDR3 sequences, with approximately 20% occurring once and the leading ten covering about 53%. This sample comprised CD8+ T cells from cultured PBMCs, obtained from culture after CMV antigen stimulation. The V call is TRBV4-3, the J call TRBJ2-1; a weak D match, TRBD1 (5 bases). The clonotype originates from a human donor in good health (CMV status not recorded). Some clones in this sample may be carry-over from other donors' samples. The CDR3 reads CASSQASGHPYNEQFF. In DNA form, the CDR3 reads TGCGCCAGCAGCCAAGCGTCAGGGCATCCCTACAATGAGCAGTTCTTC.